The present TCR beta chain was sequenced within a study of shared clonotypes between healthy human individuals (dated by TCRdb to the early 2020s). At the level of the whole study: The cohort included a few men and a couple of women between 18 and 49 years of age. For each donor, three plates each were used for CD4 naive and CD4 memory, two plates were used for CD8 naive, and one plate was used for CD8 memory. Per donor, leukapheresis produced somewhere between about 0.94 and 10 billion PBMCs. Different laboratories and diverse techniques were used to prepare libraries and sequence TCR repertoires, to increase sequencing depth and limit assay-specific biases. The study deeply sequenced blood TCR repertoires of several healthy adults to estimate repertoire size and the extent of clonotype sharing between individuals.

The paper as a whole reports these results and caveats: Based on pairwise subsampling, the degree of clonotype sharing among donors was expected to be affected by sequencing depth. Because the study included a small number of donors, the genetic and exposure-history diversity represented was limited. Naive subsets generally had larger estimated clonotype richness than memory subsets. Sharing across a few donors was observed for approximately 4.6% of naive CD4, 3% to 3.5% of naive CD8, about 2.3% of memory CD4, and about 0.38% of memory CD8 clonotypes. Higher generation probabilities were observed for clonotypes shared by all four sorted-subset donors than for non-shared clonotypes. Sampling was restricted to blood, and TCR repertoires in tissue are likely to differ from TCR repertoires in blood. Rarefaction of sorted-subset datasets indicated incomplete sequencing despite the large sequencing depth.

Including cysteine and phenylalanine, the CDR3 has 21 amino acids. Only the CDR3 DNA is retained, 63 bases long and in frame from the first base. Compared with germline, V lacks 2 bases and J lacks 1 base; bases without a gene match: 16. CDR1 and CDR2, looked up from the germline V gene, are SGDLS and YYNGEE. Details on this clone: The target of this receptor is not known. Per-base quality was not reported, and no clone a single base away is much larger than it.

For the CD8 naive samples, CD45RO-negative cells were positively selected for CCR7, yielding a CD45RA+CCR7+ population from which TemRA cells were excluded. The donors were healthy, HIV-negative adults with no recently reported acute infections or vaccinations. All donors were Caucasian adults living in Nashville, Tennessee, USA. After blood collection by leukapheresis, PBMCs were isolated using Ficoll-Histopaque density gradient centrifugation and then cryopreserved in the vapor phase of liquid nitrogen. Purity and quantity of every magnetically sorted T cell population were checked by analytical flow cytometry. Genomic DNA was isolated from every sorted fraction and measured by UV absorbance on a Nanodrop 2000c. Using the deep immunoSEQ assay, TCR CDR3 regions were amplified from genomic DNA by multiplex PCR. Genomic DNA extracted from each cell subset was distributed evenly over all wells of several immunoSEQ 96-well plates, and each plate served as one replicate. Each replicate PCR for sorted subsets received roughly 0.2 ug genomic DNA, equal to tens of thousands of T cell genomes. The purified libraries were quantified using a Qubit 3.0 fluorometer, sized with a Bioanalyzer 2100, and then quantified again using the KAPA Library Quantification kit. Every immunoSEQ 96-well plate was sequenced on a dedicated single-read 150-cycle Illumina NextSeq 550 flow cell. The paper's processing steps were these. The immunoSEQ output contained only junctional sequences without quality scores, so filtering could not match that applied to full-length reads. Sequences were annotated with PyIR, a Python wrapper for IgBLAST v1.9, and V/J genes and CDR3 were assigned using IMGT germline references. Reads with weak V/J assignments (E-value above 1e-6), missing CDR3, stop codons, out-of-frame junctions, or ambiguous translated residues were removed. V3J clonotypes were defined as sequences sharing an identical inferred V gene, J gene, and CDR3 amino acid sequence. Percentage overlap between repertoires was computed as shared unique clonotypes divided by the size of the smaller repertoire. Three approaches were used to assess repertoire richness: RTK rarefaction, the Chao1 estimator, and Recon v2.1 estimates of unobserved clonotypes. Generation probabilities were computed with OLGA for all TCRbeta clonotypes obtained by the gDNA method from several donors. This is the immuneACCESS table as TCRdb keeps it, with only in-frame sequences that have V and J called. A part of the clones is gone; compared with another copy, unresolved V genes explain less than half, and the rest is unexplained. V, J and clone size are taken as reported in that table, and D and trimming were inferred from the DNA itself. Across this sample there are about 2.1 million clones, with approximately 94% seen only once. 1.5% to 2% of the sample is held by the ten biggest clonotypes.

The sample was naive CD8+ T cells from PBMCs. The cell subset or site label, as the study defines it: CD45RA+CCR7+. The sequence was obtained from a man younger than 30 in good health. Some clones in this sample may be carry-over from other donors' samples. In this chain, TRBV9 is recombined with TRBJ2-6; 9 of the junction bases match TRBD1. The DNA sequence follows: TGTGCCAGCAGCGTCACCCCGTCCAGGGACAGGGATGGATCTGGGGCCAACGTCCTGACTTTC. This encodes CASSVTPSRDRDGSGANVLTF. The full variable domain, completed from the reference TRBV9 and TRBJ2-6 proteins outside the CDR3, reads DSGVTQTPKHLITATGQRVTLRCSPRSGDLSVYWYQQSLDQGLQFLIQYYNGEERAKGNILERFSAQQFPDLHSELNLSSLELGDSALYFCASSVTPSRDRDGSGANVLTFGAGSRLTVL.